Shown below are 21 T cell receptor beta chains from a single sample sequenced in a study of cytomegalovirus exposure and HLA in healthy donors. Primers: 60 Vbeta forward and 13 Jbeta reverse. Clones were sequenced by immunoSEQ multiplex PCR, and TCRdb holds only the in-frame ones, with some missing. Among roughly 190,000 clones, 70% to 75% were seen once, and the ten largest hold 2.5% to 3.5%. The sample comprised PBMCs. Receptors originate from a woman under 40 in good health and CMV-seropositive.

The chain carries TRBV6-1 and TRBJ2-3; D gene uncertain. The CDR3 is 16 residues long. Per the germline V gene, CDR1 is MNHNS and CDR2 is SASEGT. The ends were cut back, 2 bases at V and 2 bases at J, with 14 bases in the middle. Written as DNA, the CDR3 is TGTGCCAGCAGTGAATTCGGATACAGCTACACAGATACGCAGTATTTT. Protein: CASSEFGYSYTDTQYF.

The V call is TRBV28, the J call TRBJ1-5; D call uncertain. Trimming removed 6 bases from V and 3 bases from J, with 15 bases in between. CDR3 length: 15 residues. Germline CDR1 reads MDHEN; CDR2 reads SYDVKM. The CDR3 reads CASSAVRVTNQPQHF. The CDR3 DNA reads as TGTGCCAGCAGCGCCGTCCGGGTTACCAATCAGCCCCAGCATTTT.

This rearrangement joins TRBV12-2 to TRBJ2-7; whether TRBD2, the table's D call, matches the DNA was not checked. TRBV12-2 is termed a pseudogene. The CDR3 consists of 18 residues. The CDR3 nucleotides read TGTGCAAGTCGCTTAGAAGCAACTAGCGGAGGGAGGTACAACGAGCAGTACTTC. It is translated as CASRLEATSGGRYNEQYF.

The chain links TRBV6-5 to TRBJ1-5, with D perhaps matching TRBD1 (5 bases). Trimming left V 7 bases short and J 2 bases short, with 12 bases between. This CDR3 spans 14 amino acids. Germline V gene data show CDR1 as MNHEY and CDR2 as SVGAGI. The DNA of the CDR3 is TGTGCCAGCACGACAGTTATAGGCAATCAGCCCCAGCATTTT. Residues: CASTTVIGNQPQHF.

The genes are TRBV5-4 and TRBJ1-2, with D perhaps TRBD1 (5 bases). The CDR3 consists of 14 residues. The ends were cut back, 0 bases at V and 5 bases at J, with 11 bases in the middle. Germline V lookup: CDR1 SGHNT, CDR2 YYREEE (reference sequence). Here the CDR3 DNA reads TGTGCCAGCAGCTTGGAAAAGGGGAGGTATGGCTACACCTTC. Translation: CASSLEKGRYGYTF.

The J gene is TRBJ2-5, the V gene TRBV7-9; D not certain. The end of the DNA is better explained by TRBJ2-7, so the J call may be wrong. The CDR3 runs to 14 residues. CDR1 and CDR2 from the germline V gene are SEHNR and FQNEAQ (reference sequence). CDR3: CASSLAGSSYEQYF. In DNA, the CDR3 is TGTGCCAGCAGCTTAGCGGGTAGCTCCTACGAGCAGTACTTC.

This chain links TRBV7-9 with TRBJ1-1; D might be TRBD1 (6 bases). Looked up from germline, CDR1 is SEHNR and CDR2 is FQNEAQ (reference sequence). The CDR3 covers 12 residues. Between the trimmed V and J ends, which lost 5 bases and 11 bases, there was a span of 15 bases. CDR3 sequence (DNA): TGTGCCAGCAGCCATGACCGAAGGGGGGCTTTCTTT. Translating it yields CASSHDRRGAFF.

J is TRBJ2-7 and V is TRBV20-1, with D possibly being TRBD1 (6 bases). V shed 1 base and J shed 7 bases, with 8 bases lying between them. CDR3 length: 11 amino acids. CDR1 and CDR2 (germline): DFQATT, SNEGSKA (reference sequence). CDR3 sequence (DNA): TGCAGTGCTAGAGGAGGGGGTGAGCAGTACTTC. It translates to CSARGGGEQYF.

The rearrangement joins TRBV27 to TRBJ1-2, with 7 bases lining up with TRBD1. The trim removed 3 bases at V and 4 bases at J, leaving 2 bases unmatched. Germline V CDR1 and CDR2: MNHEY, SMNVEV (reference sequence). The CDR3 covers 13 residues. CDR3 sequence reads: CASSFPGGYGYTF. The CDR3 region has the DNA TGTGCCAGCAGTTTCCCAGGGGGCTATGGCTACACCTTC.

The J gene is TRBJ1-2, the V gene TRBV6-1; D gene unclear. Germline V CDR1 and CDR2: MNHNS, SASEGT. The CDR3 runs to 13 residues. Trimming took 5 bases from V and 4 from J, leaving 11 bases between them. CDR3 region: CASSPRSGYGYTF. DNA for the CDR3: TGTGCCAGCAGTCCCCGAAGCGGCTATGGCTACACCTTC.

The chain is built from TRBV7-9 and TRBJ2-1, with 14 nucleotides matching TRBD2. From germline, CDR1 is SEHNR and CDR2 FQNEAQ (reference sequence). This CDR3 has 15 amino acids. V lost 5 bases to trimming and J lost 9 bases; unmatched junction nucleotides: 6. The CDR3 region has the DNA TGTGCCAGCAGCCAGACTAGCGGGAGGGAGGCTGAGCAGTTCTTC. Its translation is CASSQTSGREAEQFF.

The sample holds a few counts of this clone. CDR3 sequence: CASSQVTGHNSPLHF. CDR3 DNA sequence: TGCGCCAGCAGCCAAGTGACAGGGCATAATTCACCCCTCCACTTT. V is TRBV4-1 and J is TRBJ1-6, with 7 bases fitting TRBD1. Germline-derived CDR1 and CDR2 are MGHRA and YSYEKL. Trimming took 1 base from V and 5 from J; bases not matched to a gene: 2. CDR3 length equals 15 residues.

This rearrangement joins TRBV11-2 to TRBJ2-5; 7 nucleotides line up with TRBD2. Germline loops: CDR1 SGHAT, CDR2 FQNNGV. The CDR3 extends over 15 amino acids. J gave up 3 bases and V 5 bases, and 9 bases lay outside the gene matches. The CDR3 spells CASSPPGGVKETQYF. CDR3 nucleotides: TGTGCCAGCAGCCCCCCGGGGGGAGTAAAAGAGACCCAGTACTTC.

The chain employs TRBV2 and TRBJ2-3; weak D call: TRBD2 (6 bases). The CDR3 totals 15 residues. Trimming took 6 bases from V and 2 from J, leaving 15 bases between them. Germline CDR1 and CDR2: SNHLY and FYNNEI. This chain's CDR3 is CASSRGADVTDTQYF. CDR3 coding DNA: TGTGCCAGCAGCCGCGGGGCCGATGTCACAGATACGCAGTATTTT.

This chain links TRBV6-6 with TRBJ2-1; no firm D call. The ends were cut back, 5 bases at V and 1 base at J, with 6 bases in the middle. The CDR3 is made up of 13 amino acids. Looked up from germline, CDR1 is MNHNY and CDR2 is SVGAGI (reference sequence). In DNA, the CDR3 is TGTGCCAGCAGTGAGGATTCCTACAATGAGCAGTTCTTC. As protein: CASSEDSYNEQFF.

The chain employs TRBV28 and TRBJ1-4, with TRBD1 matching over 7 bases. The CDR3 consists of 20 residues. The V gene's germline CDR1 is MDHEN and CDR2 SYDVKM. After removal of 3 bases from V and 2 bases from J, the junction contained 18 bases not matched to a gene. The CDR3 loop reads CASSFPTTDREGRTNEKLFF. The CDR3 DNA reads as TGTGCCAGCAGTTTCCCTACTACTGACAGGGAAGGGAGGACTAATGAAAAACTGTTTTTT.

The chain has TRBV13 and TRBJ1-5; D might be TRBD1 (5 bases). Germline CDR1 PRHDT, CDR2 FYEKMQ (reference sequence). Deletions cut 5 bases from V and 3 bases from J, with 11 bases between. The CDR3 sequence is 14 residues long. CDR3 sequence reads: CASSKDGHNQPQHF. CDR3 nucleotides: TGTGCCAGCAGCAAGGACGGACACAATCAGCCCCAGCATTTT.

This rearrangement joins TRBV28 to TRBJ2-7; possibly TRBD1 for D (6 bases). The CDR3 extends over 14 amino acids. The germline CDR1 and CDR2 sequences are MDHEN and SYDVKM. Trimming took 6 bases from V and 1 from J, leaving 13 bases between them. The CDR3 nucleotides are TGTGCCAGCAGACCCGGACAGTCTTCCTACGAGCAGTACTTC. Translation gives CASRPGQSSYEQYF.

The chain has TRBV7-9 and TRBJ1-1; the D gene is possibly TRBD1 (6 bases). Germline V gene sequence: CDR1 SEHNR, CDR2 FQNEAQ (reference sequence). There are 13 residues in the CDR3. Trimming took 4 bases from V and 6 from J, leaving 12 bases between them. CDR3 residues: CASSWPTGSEAFF. In nucleotides, the CDR3 is TGTGCCAGCAGCTGGCCGACAGGTTCTGAAGCTTTCTTT.

J is TRBJ2-7 and V is TRBV15, with TRBD2 identical over 16 bases. Per germline, CDR1 LNHNV and CDR2 YYDKDF (reference sequence). V was clipped by 6 bases and J by 1 base; unmatched bases: 9. The CDR3 contains 18 residues. CDR3 bases: TGTGCCACCAGTCTGGGACTAGCGGGAGGGTTACAGTCCTACGAGCAGTACTTC. This codes for CATSLGLAGGLQSYEQYF.

This clone has only a few counts. This chain joins TRBV28 and TRBJ1-1; possible D gene TRBD1, 5 bases. The CDR3 is made up of 16 amino acids. Trimming took 5 bases from V and 5 from J, leaving 21 bases between them. Germline V CDR1 and CDR2: MDHEN, SYDVKM. CDR3: CASSDRDWFGETEAFF. The CDR3 nucleotides are TGTGCCAGCAGTGACCGGGACTGGTTCGGCGAGACTGAAGCTTTCTTT. Filled out from reference TRBV28 and TRBJ1-1, the complete variable domain reads DVKVTQSSRYLVKRTGEKVFLECVQDMDHENMFWYRQDPGLGLRLIYFSYDVKMKEKGDIPEGYSVSREKKERFSLILESASTNQTSMYLCASSDRDWFGETEAFFGQGTRLTVV.